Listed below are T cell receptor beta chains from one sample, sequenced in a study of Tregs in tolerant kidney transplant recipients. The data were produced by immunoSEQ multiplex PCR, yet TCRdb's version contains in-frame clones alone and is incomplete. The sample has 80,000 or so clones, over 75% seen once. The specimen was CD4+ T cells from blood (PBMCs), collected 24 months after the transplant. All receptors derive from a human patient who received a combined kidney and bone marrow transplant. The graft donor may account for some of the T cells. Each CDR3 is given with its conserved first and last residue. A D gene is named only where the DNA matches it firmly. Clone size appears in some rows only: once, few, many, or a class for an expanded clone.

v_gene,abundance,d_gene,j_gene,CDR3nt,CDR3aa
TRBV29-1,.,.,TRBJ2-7,TGCAGCGCCCTGCCGGGTGCTACAGGGGGGGATCCCTACGAGCAGTACTTC,CSALPGATGGDPYEQYF
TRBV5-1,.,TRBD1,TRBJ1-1,TGCGCCAGCAGCTTAGCGGCCGGGACAGTGAACACTGAAGCTTTCTTT,CASSLAAGTVNTEAFF
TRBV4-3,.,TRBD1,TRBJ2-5,TGCGCCAGCAGCCATTTTGCGACAGGGAGACAAGAGACCCAGTACTTC,CASSHFATGRQETQYF
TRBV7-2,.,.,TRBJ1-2,TGTGCCAGCAGCTCCACGACTATCTATGGCTACACCTTC,CASSSTTIYGYTF
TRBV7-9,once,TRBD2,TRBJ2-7,TGTGCCAGCAGCTTAGACCCTGGGACTAGCGGGAGAGTTAACTACGAGCAGTACTTC,CASSLDPGTSGRVNYEQYF
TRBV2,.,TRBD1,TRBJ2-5,TGTGCCAGCAACGCAGACAGGGGAGAGACCCAGTACTTC,CASNADRGETQYF
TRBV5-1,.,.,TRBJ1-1,TGCGCCAGCTCCTCCGGGACACCCTCGGTACAAGCTTTCTTT,CASSSGTPSVQAFF
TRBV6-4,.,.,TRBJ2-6,TGTGCCAGCAGTGAGTCAGGAAACTCTGGGGCCAACGTCCTGACTTTC,CASSESGNSGANVLTF
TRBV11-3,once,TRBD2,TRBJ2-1,TGTGCCAGCAGCTTAGTACTAGCGGGCCTTTACAATGAGCAGTTCTTC,CASSLVLAGLYNEQFF
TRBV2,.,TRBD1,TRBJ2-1,TGTGCCAGCAGTAAAGGGGGCGAGGAGTTCTTC,CASSKGGEEFF
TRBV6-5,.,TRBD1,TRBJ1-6,TGTGCCAGCAGTTCACAGGGGGCCGGATTGGATTCACCCCTCCACTTT,CASSSQGAGLDSPLHF
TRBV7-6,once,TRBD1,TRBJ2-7,TGTGCCAGCAGCTCATTTCCCGGGACAGGACCCTACGAGCAGTACTTC,CASSSFPGTGPYEQYF
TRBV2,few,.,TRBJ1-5,TGTGCCAGCAGTGAGTGGGACAAATATCAGCCCCAGCATTTT,CASSEWDKYQPQHF
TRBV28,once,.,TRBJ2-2,TGTGCCAGCCCTTCGCTAACCGGGGAGCTGTTTTTT,CASPSLTGELFF
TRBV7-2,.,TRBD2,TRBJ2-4,TGTGCCAGCAGCCGCCTAGCGGGGGACAAAAACATTCAGTACTTC,CASSRLAGDKNIQYF
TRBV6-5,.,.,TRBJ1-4,TGTGCCAGCAGTTGGCGGGGGAGTGAAAAACTGTTTTTT,CASSWRGSEKLFF
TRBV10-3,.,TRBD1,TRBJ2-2,TGTGCCATCAGCCAGGTACAGGGGCCCGGGGAGCTGTTTTTT,CAISQVQGPGELFF
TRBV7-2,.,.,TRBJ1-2,TGTGCCAGCAGCTTAGAGACAGTCTATGGCTACACCTTC,CASSLETVYGYTF
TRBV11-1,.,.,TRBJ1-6,TGTGCCAGCAGCTTAGTCGGGGGAAATTCCCCCCTCCACTTT,CASSLVGGNSPLHF
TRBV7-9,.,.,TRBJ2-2,TGTGCCAGCAACCTTAATGTACGAAACAGGGAGAGCACCGGGGAGCTGTTTTTT,CASNLNVRNRESTGELFF
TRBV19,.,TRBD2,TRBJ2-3,TGTGCCAGTAGTATAGAAAAGCGGGGGGGCCCAGATACGCAGTATTTT,CASSIEKRGGPDTQYF
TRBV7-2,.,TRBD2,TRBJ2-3,TGTGCCAGCAGTCCCGACTCGGCTAGCGGGACAGATACGCAGTATTTT,CASSPDSASGTDTQYF
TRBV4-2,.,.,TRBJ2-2,TGTGCCAGCAGCCAAGATGGCGGGCAGGTGGTAACCGGGGAGCTGTTTTTT,CASSQDGGQVVTGELFF
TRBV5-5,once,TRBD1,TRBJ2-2,TGTGCCAGCAGCTCAGGGACAGCAAACACCGGGGAGCTGTTTTTT,CASSSGTANTGELFF
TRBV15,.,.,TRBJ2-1,TGTGCCACCAGCAGAGATAAATCGTTTGCCCAGGAGCAGTTCTTC,CATSRDKSFAQEQFF
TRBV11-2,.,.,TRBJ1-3,TGTGCCAGCGAGAGGACTCGGGGGTTCTCTGGAAACACCATATATTTT,CASERTRGFSGNTIYF
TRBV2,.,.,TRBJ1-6,TGTGCCAGCAGTGTTGTTGGGCTGAGTAATTCCCCCCTCCACTTT,CASSVVGLSNSPLHF
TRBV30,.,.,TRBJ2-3,TGTGCCTGGAGCTTTGGGACTTTACGAGATACGCAGTATTTT,CAWSFGTLRDTQYF
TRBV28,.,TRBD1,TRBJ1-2,TGTGCCAGCAGTTTACGCGGGACAGGGACCTATGGCTACACCTTC,CASSLRGTGTYGYTF
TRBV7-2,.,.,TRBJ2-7,TGTGCCAGCAGCCCCGGGGCCTACGAGCAGTACTTC,CASSPGAYEQYF
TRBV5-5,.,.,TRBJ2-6,TGTGCCAGCAGCTTGGTAGCCCAGACCTCTGGGGCCAACGTCCTGACTTTC,CASSLVAQTSGANVLTF
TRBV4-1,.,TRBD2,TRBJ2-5,TGCGCCAGCAGCCTAGGACTAGCGCACCAAGAGACCCAGTACTTC,CASSLGLAHQETQYF
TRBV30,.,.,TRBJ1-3,TGTGCCTGCCAGGGGCGGCCCAGGGGCTATGGAAACACCATATATTTT,CACQGRPRGYGNTIYF
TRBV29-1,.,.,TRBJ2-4,TGCAGCGTTGGGGGAACAGGGATCCGAGCCAAAAACATTCAGTACTTC,CSVGGTGIRAKNIQYF
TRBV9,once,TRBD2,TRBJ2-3,TGTGCCAGCAGCGCCACCGGGACTAGCAGCACAGATACGCAGTATTTT,CASSATGTSSTDTQYF
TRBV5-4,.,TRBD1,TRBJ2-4,TGTGCCAGCAGCTTGGGGGGACAGATCAAAAACATTCAGTACTTC,CASSLGGQIKNIQYF
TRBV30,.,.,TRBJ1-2,TGTGCCTGGAGCGGTCCCCAGGGCCTCTATGGCTACACCTTC,CAWSGPQGLYGYTF
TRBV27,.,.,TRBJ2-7,TGTGCCAGCAGTTTTAACAGGAAACTCTACGAGCAGTACTTC,CASSFNRKLYEQYF
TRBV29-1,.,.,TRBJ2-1,TGCAGCGTTGTTGTTGTCGGGGCCTACAATGAGCAGTTCTTC,CSVVVVGAYNEQFF
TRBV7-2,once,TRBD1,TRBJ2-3,TGTGCCAGCAGCTTAAATCTTGCAGGGGGCTCCTCCACAGATACGCAGTATTTT,CASSLNLAGGSSTDTQYF
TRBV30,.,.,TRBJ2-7,TGTGCCTGGAGTGCCCCCTTTGGTCCCGCGCGGCCCGAGCAGTACTTC,CAWSAPFGPARPEQYF
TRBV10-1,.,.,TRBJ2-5,TGCGCCACCCCGTGTATGCCGGGGACCCAGTACTTC,CATPCMPGTQYF
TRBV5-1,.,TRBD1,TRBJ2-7,TGCGCCAGCAGCGAACCGGGACAGGGGTCCCTGTACGAGCAGTACTTC,CASSEPGQGSLYEQYF
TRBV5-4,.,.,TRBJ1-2,TGTGCCAGCAGCCATCCGGACAGCTATGGCTACACCTTC,CASSHPDSYGYTF
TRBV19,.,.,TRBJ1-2,TGTGCCAGTAGTATAGGCCACTTGTTTGGCTACACCTTC,CASSIGHLFGYTF
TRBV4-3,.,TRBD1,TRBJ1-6,TGCGCCAGCAGCCAAGTTGACAGGGACGATTCACCCCTCCACTTT,CASSQVDRDDSPLHF
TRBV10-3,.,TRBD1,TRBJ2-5,TGTGCCATCAGTGAACTCGGACAGGGAATAGAGACCCAGTACTTC,CAISELGQGIETQYF
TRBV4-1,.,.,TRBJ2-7,TGCGCCAGCAGCCAAGAAAGGGGCCCCGGATTTGTTCCCCTAGGGCGCTACGAGCAGTACTTC,CASSQERGPGFVPLGRYEQYF
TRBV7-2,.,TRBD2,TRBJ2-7,TGTGCCAGCAGCCTCAGGGACTACACTTACGAGCAGTACTTC,CASSLRDYTYEQYF
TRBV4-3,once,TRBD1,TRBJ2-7,TGCGCCAGCAGCCCCGGACAGGTTAGCTCCTACGAGCAGTACTTC,CASSPGQVSSYEQYF
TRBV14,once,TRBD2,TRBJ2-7,TGTGCCAGCAGCCAAGATGGGATTCGGGGGGATGACTACGAGCAGTACTTC,CASSQDGIRGDDYEQYF
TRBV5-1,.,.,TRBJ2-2,TGCGCCAGCAGCTTGGGGGCAGCGAACACCGGGGAGCTGTTTTTT,CASSLGAANTGELFF
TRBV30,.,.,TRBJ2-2,TGTGCCTGGAGTGTTGAGGCCTCCACCGGGGAGCTGTTTTTT,CAWSVEASTGELFF